This TCR beta chain was found in a study of a mutant IDH1 vaccine in newly diagnosed glioma. TCRdb's table, derived via immunoSEQ multiplex PCR, lists solely in-frame clones and lacks some. The sample gives tens of thousands of clones, about 73% of which show up once; about 4.9% is in the top ten. Sample time point: week 35, safety follow-up. In the vaccine, a single dose held 300 ug of the mutant IDH1 20-mer peptide, along with topical imiquimod. Across weeks 1, 3, 5, 7, 11, 15, 19 and 23, patients received a vaccination each time, eight in all. Note on this clone: The antigen is unknown.

The TCR comes from a middle-aged man with glioma. This material consisted of PBMCs, taken from a glioma patient whose treatment included an IDH1 peptide vaccine.

The CDR3 loop reads CASSSPGGGSNQPQHF. The CDR3 DNA reads TGTGCCAGCAGTTCCCCGGGAGGGGGCAGCAATCAGCCCCAGCATTTT. V is TRBV2 and J is TRBJ1-5, with 7 bases fitting TRBD1. The junction had 8 bases not matched to a gene; V was cut back by 5 bases and J by 1 base. The CDR3 consists of 16 residues. The germline CDR1 and CDR2 sequences are SNHLY and FYNNEI.